These 18 T cell receptor beta chains share one sample of origin, sequenced in a study of OX40 agonist ivuxolimab in advanced cancers. Profiling relied on immunoSEQ multiplex PCR, and the TCRdb table lists in-frame clones only, not all of them. The table lists about 82,000 clones, approximately 82% of them singletons. This material consisted of CD4+ or CD8+ T cells sorted from blood, taken in a trial of the OX40 agonist ivuxolimab. All receptors come from an adult with an advanced solid tumor such as melanoma, head and neck, liver or kidney cancer.

The rearrangement uses TRBV29-1 and TRBJ1-2, with 7 bases fitting TRBD1. The germline V gene encodes CDR1 SQVTM and CDR2 ANQGSEA. The CDR3 is 13 amino acids. With 7 bases clipped from V and 3 bases from J, the junction kept 8 bases outside the gene matches. The CDR3: CSAGPTGDYGYTF. CDR3 DNA: TGCAGCGCCGGGCCTACAGGGGACTATGGCTACACCTTC.

In DNA, the CDR3 is TGTGCCAGCAGTGGTACAGGGGCTGTCTATGGCTACACCTTC. Amino acids: CASSGTGAVYGYTF. V gene TRBV6-1 combines with J gene TRBJ1-2; TRBD1 matches 7 bases. V shed 4 bases and J 4 bases; nucleotides not matched to a gene: 6. Germline loops: CDR1 MNHNS, CDR2 SASEGT. The CDR3 has 14 amino acids.

The chain is built from TRBV7-2 and TRBJ1-5, with D unresolved. The CDR3 is made up of 14 amino acids. V was cut by 4 bases and J by 0 bases, with 7 bases left in between. Per germline, CDR1 SGHTA and CDR2 FQGNSA. CDR3 nucleotides: TGTGCCAGCAGCTCGGATCCTAGCAATCAGCCCCAGCATTTT. This encodes CASSSDPSNQPQHF.

V is TRBV11-2 and J is TRBJ2-2, with TRBD1 as a possible D gene (5 bases). The CDR3 covers 14 residues. V shed 3 bases and J shed 1 base, with 6 bases lying between them. Germline values: CDR1 SGHAT, CDR2 FQNNGV. The CDR3 DNA reads TGTGCCAGCAGCTTTACAGGGAACACCGGGGAGCTGTTTTTT. Encoded protein: CASSFTGNTGELFF.

This clone was recorded only once. The chain combines TRBV25-1 with TRBJ2-5; 8 nucleotides align to TRBD2. The CDR3 is 16 residues long. V lost 0 bases to trimming and J lost 4 bases; unmatched junction nucleotides: 7. Germline V gene data show CDR1 as MGHDK and CDR2 as SYGVNS. The CDR3 nucleotides read TGTGCCAGCAGTGAATATGTTGGACTAGCTGGAGAGACCCAGTACTTC. It encodes CASSEYVGLAGETQYF.

The chain links TRBV4-3 to TRBJ1-2; possible D gene TRBD1, 6 bases. Germline loops: CDR1 LGHNA, CDR2 YSLEER. V gave up 0 bases and J gave up 4 bases, with 15 bases separating them. The CDR3 spans 16 residues. Here the CDR3 reads CASSQDWAGQPYGYTF. The CDR3 DNA is TGCGCCAGCAGCCAAGATTGGGCCGGACAGCCCTATGGCTACACCTTC.

Notes on this clone: A read error may be the cause here, since a much bigger clone is one base away. The rearrangement joins TRBV4-2 to TRBJ1-5; 8 bases are shared with TRBD1. The V gene's germline CDR1 is LGHNA and CDR2 YNFKEQ. Unmatched junction bases numbered 3, after V lost 5 bases and J lost 6 bases. The CDR3 runs 13 residues. This chain's CDR3 is CASSLDRAQPQHF. For the CDR3, the DNA is TGTGCCAGCAGCTTGGACAGGGCTCAGCCCCAGCATTTT.

This clone was counted between two and nine times. The rearrangement uses TRBV30 and TRBJ1-1, with D unresolved. V dropped 4 bases and J dropped 0 bases, with 39 bases sitting between them. The CDR3 extends over 23 amino acids. Germline lookup yields CDR1 GTSNPN and CDR2 SVGIG (reference sequence). The DNA of the CDR3 is TGTGCCTGGATGGATACATGGCCAGAGTCCGTCCTGATGCTGACCCCAATGAACACTGAAGCTTTCTTT. It is translated as CAWMDTWPESVLMLTPMNTEAFF.

The V call is TRBV7-2, the J call TRBJ2-3; 11 nucleotides agree with TRBD1. Germline CDR1 SGHTA, CDR2 FQGNSA. The CDR3 covers 15 residues. With 1 base clipped from V and 7 bases from J, the junction kept 4 bases outside the gene matches. The CDR3 DNA follows: TGTGCCAGCAGCTTAGGGACAGGGGGCGAAAATACGCAGTATTTT. Amino acid sequence: CASSLGTGGENTQYF.

The V and J genes are TRBV11-2 and TRBJ1-4; D is ambiguous. Germline lookup yields CDR1 SGHAT and CDR2 FQNNGV. Trimming stripped 5 bases from V and 3 bases from J, with 10 bases between. The CDR3 covers 14 residues. This CDR3 reads CASSPRASNEKLFF. CDR3 nucleotide sequence: TGTGCCAGCAGCCCACGAGCTTCTAATGAAAAACTGTTTTTT. Based on the CDR3 plus reference TRBV11-2 and TRBJ1-4, the full variable domain is EAGVAQSPRYKIIEKRQSVAFWCNPISGHATLYWYQQILGQGPKLLIQFQNNGVVDDSQLPKDRFSAERLKGVDSTLKIQPAKLEDSAVYLCASSPRASNEKLFFGSGTQLSVL.

The V and J genes are TRBV18 and TRBJ2-5; 10 positions match TRBD2. V was clipped by 1 base and J by 0 bases; unmatched bases: 11. Germline V gene lookup returns CDR1 KGHSH and CDR2 LQKENI. The CDR3 has 19 amino acids. The CDR3 region has the DNA TGTGCCAGCTCACCACAGGGCTCTAGCGGGGGAGTGTACCAAGAGACCCAGTACTTC. Amino acid sequence: CASSPQGSSGGVYQETQYF.

The V and J genes are TRBV18 and TRBJ2-3; TRBD1 or TRBD2 may be the D gene (5 bases each). CDR1 and CDR2 from the germline V gene are KGHSH and LQKENI. V lost 5 bases and J lost 2, with 14 bases in between. The CDR3 is made up of 15 amino acids. The CDR3 protein is CASSVMDGATDTQYF. CDR3 bases: TGTGCCAGCTCAGTAATGGACGGGGCCACAGATACGCAGTATTTT. The full variable domain, its missing parts supplied by reference TRBV18 and TRBJ2-3, is NAGVMQNPRHLVRRRGQEARLRCSPMKGHSHVYWYRQLPEEGLKFMVYLQKENIIDESGMPKERFSAEFPKEGPSILRIQQVVRGDSAAYFCASSVMDGATDTQYFGPGTRLTVL.

This chain links TRBV2 with TRBJ2-5, with D unclear. The CDR3 is made up of 13 amino acids. With 7 bases removed from V and 0 bases from J, the gap between germline ends came to 9 bases. Germline V CDR1 and CDR2: SNHLY, FYNNEI. As DNA, the CDR3 is TGTGCCAGCACTCCAGCTAACCAAGAGACCCAGTACTTC. Translated, it gives CASTPANQETQYF.

V gene TRBV7-2 combines with J gene TRBJ2-5; possible D gene TRBD2, 6 bases. Germline CDR1 SGHTA, CDR2 FQGNSA. The CDR3 consists of 13 residues. V was shortened by 4 bases and J by 4 bases, with 10 bases between the two germline ends. The DNA of the CDR3 is TGTGCCAGCAGCTGGAGGGACGGAGAGACCCAGTACTTC. Protein: CASSWRDGETQYF. Full variable domain (remainder filled in from reference TRBV7-2 and TRBJ2-5): GAGVSQSPSNKVTEKGKDVELRCDPISGHTALYWYRQSLGQGLEFLIYFQGNSAPDKSGLPSDRFSAERTGGSVSTLTIQRTQQEDSAVYLCASSWRDGETQYFGPGTRLLVL.

This sequence joins TRBV5-6 and TRBJ2-1; a possible D gene is TRBD1 (6 bases). Between the trimmed V and J ends, which lost 7 bases and 5 bases, there was a span of 13 bases. The germline V gene encodes CDR1 SGHDT and CDR2 YYEEEE. The CDR3 is made up of 13 amino acids. The CDR3 bases are TGTGCCAGCGGCACAGGGATTAACAATGAGCAGTTCTTC. This sequence encodes CASGTGINNEQFF.

The table lists this clone with a few counts. The rearrangement links TRBV2 to TRBJ2-7; no clear D. The CDR3 is 12 residues long. Per germline, CDR1 SNHLY and CDR2 FYNNEI. Trimming shortened V by 5 bases and J by 3 bases, and 8 bases separated the two germline ends. CDR3 nucleotides: TGTGCCAGCAGTCCGGATTTCTACGAGCAGTACTTC. Translated, it gives CASSPDFYEQYF. The full variable domain, its missing parts supplied by reference TRBV2 and TRBJ2-7, is EPEVTQTPSHQVTQMGQEVILRCVPISNHLYFYWYRQILGQKVEFLVSFYNNEISEKSEIFDDQFSVERPDGSNFTLKIRSTKLEDSAMYFCASSPDFYEQYFGPGTRLTVT.

This chain links TRBV7-2 with TRBJ1-5; 7 positions match TRBD1. CDR1 is SGHTA, CDR2 FQGNSA, per germline. V was pared by 5 bases and J by 4 bases, with 14 bases of the junction left unmatched. CDR3 length: 17 amino acids. As DNA, the CDR3 is TGTGCCAGCAGCCCTACAGGGACAGACCTACTTAATCAGCCCCAGCATTTT. Translating it yields CASSPTGTDLLNQPQHF.

The chain has TRBV6-5 and TRBJ2-5; 10 bases line up with TRBD1. CDR1 MNHEY and CDR2 SVGAGI come from the germline V gene. J was trimmed by 4 bases and V by 6 bases; bases with no gene match: 5. The CDR3 length is 14 residues. The CDR3 nucleotides are TGTGCCAGCAGGCTCCGGGACAGGGGAGAGACCCAGTACTTC. Its protein product is CASRLRDRGETQYF.